This T cell receptor (beta chain) was identified during a study of T cell changes during pregnancy in multiple sclerosis. The V gene end was trimmed by 2 bases and the J gene end by 5 bases; junction bases not matched to a gene: 7. The CDR3 contains 15 residues. Germline loops: CDR1 LGHNA, CDR2 YSLEER. Profiling relied on immunoSEQ multiplex PCR, and the TCRdb table lists in-frame clones only, not all of them. The data contain roughly 15,000 clones, 84% of them seen just once; the ten biggest clones take up less than 12%. This clone is a singleton in its sample. The chain couples TRBV4-3 to TRBJ2-3; 7 bases are a match to TRBD1. The receptor was derived from a female donor in good health, enrolled as a control in a pregnancy study. Here the sequenced sample was CD8+ T cells from peripheral blood mononuclear cells, taken in the second trimester of pregnancy. Here the CDR3 DNA reads TGCGCCAGCAGCCAAAGACAGGGATTGGTAGATACGCAGTATTTT. It codes for CASSQRQGLVDTQYF.